What follows are 29 T cell receptor beta chains derived from one specimen sequenced in a study of T cells in Graves' hyperthyroidism and ophthalmopathy. RNA transcripts served as the template for amplifying TCR beta CDR3 regions. The HTBI set primed first-round TCR CDR3 RT-PCR. TCRdb used MiXCR to reprocess the multiplex PCR reads, holding one entry per CDR3 protein. Of around 97,000 distinct CDR3 sequences in the sample, over 45% were seen once. The sample was blood. The receptor set was obtained from a middle-aged man with Graves' hyperthyroidism.

The sample holds one count of this clonotype. An end of the junction does not agree with germline; a read error may underlie this. This chain joins TRBV5-4 and TRBJ2-7; TRBD2 aligns across 7 bases. Germline loops: CDR1 SGHNT, CDR2 YYREEE (reference sequence). This CDR3 contains 17 residues. The CDR3 nucleotides read TGTGCCGGCAGCTTGGGTCTCCCAGCGGGGACCCTCTACGTGCAGTACTTC. This sequence encodes CAGSLGLPAGTLYVQYF.

This clonotype was observed at least ten times. The rearrangement joins TRBV7-9 to TRBJ2-2; D possibly matches TRBD1 or TRBD2 (5 bases each). This CDR3 region has 16 residues. Germline loops: CDR1 SEHNR, CDR2 FQNEAQ (reference sequence). With 1 base removed from V and 5 bases from J, the gap between germline ends came to 14 bases. CDR3 in DNA: TGTGCCAGCAGCTTAGATCCGGGGCATTGGACCGGGGAGCTGTTTTTT. Translated: CASSLDPGHWTGELFF. The variable domain in full, with the rest retrieved from reference TRBV7-9 and TRBJ2-2, is DTGVSQNPRHKITKRGQNVTFRCDPISEHNRLYWYRQTLGQGPEFLTYFQNEAQLEKSRLLSDRFSAERPKGSFSTLEIQRTEQGDSAMYLCASSLDPGHWTGELFFGEGSRLTVL.

Many counts were recorded for this clonotype. The chain couples TRBV20-1 to TRBJ2-4, with TRBD1 matching over 8 bases. Germline values: CDR1 DFQATT, CDR2 SNEGSKA (reference sequence). With V trimmed by 6 bases and J by 1 base, 2 bases remained unmatched. This CDR3 comprises 13 residues. This CDR3 reads CSARQGAKNIQYF. CDR3 DNA sequence: TGCAGTGCCAGACAGGGGGCCAAAAACATTCAGTACTTC.

This clonotype was counted many times. This chain links TRBV2 with TRBJ2-3; D possibly corresponds to TRBD1 (5 bases). The V gene's germline CDR1 is SNHLY and CDR2 FYNNEI. CDR3 length: 14 amino acids. V was clipped by 4 bases and J by 4 bases, with 12 bases between them. CDR3 bases: TGTGCCAGCAGTGCCCAGGGTGTAGCAGATACGCAGTATTTT. Protein sequence: CASSAQGVADTQYF.

V usage is TRBV28 and J usage is TRBJ1-6; 11 nucleotides match TRBD1. CDR1 is MDHEN and CDR2 is SYDVKM in the germline V gene. Trimming cost V 8 bases and J 5 bases; bases outside gene matches: 17. CDR3 length equals 19 residues. CDR3 DNA: TGTGCCAGCTCCACCAATAGGGACAGGGGGTTCGTTCATAATTCACCCCTCCACTTT. This translates into CASSTNRDRGFVHNSPLHF.

The table lists this clonotype with a count of one. V usage is TRBV18 and J usage is TRBJ1-1; D remains unclear. This CDR3 has 13 residues. Germline assignment: CDR1 KGHSH and CDR2 LQKENI. The V gene lost 3 bases and the J gene lost 5 bases, with 10 bases spanning the gap. The CDR3 DNA reads TGTGCCAGCTCACCGTACATTTCTACTGAAGCTTTCTTT. Its protein is CASSPYISTEAFF. The whole variable domain, remainder taken from reference TRBV18 and TRBJ1-1, is NAGVMQNPRHLVRRRGQEARLRCSPMKGHSHVYWYRQLPEEGLKFMVYLQKENIIDESGMPKERFSAEFPKEGPSILRIQQVVRGDSAAYFCASSPYISTEAFFGQGTRLTVV.

The chain combines TRBV7-9 with TRBJ2-2; TRBD1 matches at 7 bases. Trimming took 6 bases from V and 3 from J; bases not matched to a gene: 4. Germline CDR1 SEHNR, CDR2 FQNEAQ (reference sequence). The CDR3 length is 14 residues. CDR3 DNA sequence: TGTGCCAGCAGTGTAACAGGGGACACCGGGGAGCTGTTTTTT. Translation gives CASSVTGDTGELFF.

This sequence joins TRBV7-3 and TRBJ2-5, with 14 bases lining up with TRBD2. J was trimmed by 0 bases and V by 2 bases; bases with no gene match: 14. The germline V gene encodes CDR1 SGHTA and CDR2 FQGTGA. There are 21 residues in the CDR3. The CDR3 reads CASSLSAPGLAGAEYQETQYF. The CDR3, as DNA: TGTGCCAGCAGCTTATCTGCGCCGGGACTAGCGGGGGCTGAGTACCAAGAGACCCAGTACTTC.

This clonotype was counted at least ten times. The CDR3 is CASSEDRNYGYTF. The CDR3 DNA follows: TGTGCCAGCAGCGAGGACAGAAACTATGGCTACACCTTC. This chain joins TRBV7-9 and TRBJ1-2; a weak D match, TRBD1 (6 bases). Between the trimmed V and J ends, which lost 5 bases and 2 bases, there was a span of 9 bases. The CDR3 has 13 residues. The germline gives CDR1 SEHNR, CDR2 FQNEAQ (reference sequence). Based on the CDR3 plus reference TRBV7-9 and TRBJ1-2, the full variable domain is DTGVSQNPRHKITKRGQNVTFRCDPISEHNRLYWYRQTLGQGPEFLTYFQNEAQLEKSRLLSDRFSAERPKGSFSTLEIQRTEQGDSAMYLCASSEDRNYGYTFGSGTRLTVV.

Points on this clonotype: One end of the junction does not line up with germline, which may come from a read error. The CDR3 DNA is TGTGCCAGTAGTATAGTCCCGACAGGGGGTGACTACTACGAGCAGTACTTC. It specifies CASSIVPTGGDYYEQYF. The chain recombines TRBV10-1 with TRBJ2-7, with TRBD1 matching 9 bases. The CDR3 loop spans 17 amino acids. From germline, CDR1 is WNHNN and CDR2 SYGVQD (reference sequence).

The chain employs TRBV29-1 and TRBJ1-4; the D gene is possibly TRBD1 (5 bases). Germline V gives CDR1 SQVTM, CDR2 ANQGSEA. V lost 4 bases, J lost 8 bases, and 17 bases lay in between. This CDR3 comprises 14 residues. The CDR3 region is CSVVGQGAIEKLFF. The CDR3, as DNA: TGCAGCGTTGTGGGGCAGGGAGCCATAGAAAAACTGTTTTTT.

This clonotype occurred many times. The V call is TRBV7-2, the J call TRBJ1-1; a possible D gene is TRBD1 (5 bases). CDR1 SGHTA and CDR2 FQGNSA come from the germline V gene. The CDR3 runs to 14 residues. Trimming left V 5 bases short and J 4 bases short, with 14 bases between. Written as DNA, the CDR3 is TGTGCCAGCAGCACAGGACTGAGTACCACTGAAGCTTTCTTT. The encoded protein is CASSTGLSTTEAFF.

This clonotype was counted at least ten times. This sequence joins TRBV6-1 and TRBJ2-1; 9 bases align to TRBD1. This CDR3 has 15 amino acids. Germline V lookup: CDR1 MNHNS, CDR2 SASEGT. With V trimmed by 2 bases and J by 8 bases, 7 bases remained unmatched. The CDR3 is CASSERGTGSHEQFF. CDR3 nucleotides: TGTGCCAGCAGTGAAAGAGGGACAGGGTCCCATGAGCAGTTCTTC.

This clonotype has ten or more counts. The chain uses TRBV12-3 or TRBV12-4 and TRBJ1-4, with D perhaps matching TRBD1 (5 bases). The CDR3 has 16 residues. V was trimmed by 5 bases and J by 1 base, leaving 14 bases between them. Here the CDR3 reads CASSKETGLTNEKLFF. CDR3 bases: TGTGCCAGCAGTAAAGAAACAGGATTAACTAATGAAAAACTGTTTTTT.

The CDR3 protein is CASRLAAVITDTQYF. The CDR3 DNA follows: TGCGCCAGCCGTCTGGCGGCGGTAATCACAGATACGCAGTATTTT. The rearrangement joins TRBV5-1 to TRBJ2-3; D gene unclear. The length of the CDR3 is 15 residues. Germline loops: CDR1 SGHRS, CDR2 YFSETQ. V lost 7 bases to trimming and J lost 2 bases, with 17 bases between them.

This clonotype occurred many times. The rearrangement links TRBV4-1 to TRBJ1-2, with 12 bases identical to TRBD1. The CDR3 consists of 16 residues. The J segment lost 7 bases and the V segment lost 4 bases, leaving 10 bases of the junction unmatched. Germline V gene lookup returns CDR1 MGHRA and CDR2 YSYEKL. The CDR3 region has the DNA TGCGCCAGCAGCCGCTTACCGGGACAGGGGGCACGTGGCTACACCTTC. Amino acids: CASSRLPGQGARGYTF.

Concerning this clonotype itself: It may be a read error: a sequence one base away is much more abundant. The V gene is TRBV6-1, the J gene TRBJ1-4; tentatively, D is TRBD1 (6 bases). The germline V gene has CDR1 MNHNS and CDR2 SASEGT. The CDR3 contains 14 residues. Deletions cut 5 bases from V and 8 bases from J, with 15 bases between. DNA of the CDR3: TGTGCCAGCAGTCCCGGGGGCGTTGGAGAAAAACTGTTTTTT. This gives the protein CASSPGGVGEKLFF.

About this clonotype: Here the CDR3 omits its conserved ending phenylalanine or tryptophan, so a read error is the likely source. This rearrangement joins TRBV12-3 or TRBV12-4 to TRBJ1-1; TRBD1 agrees at 7 bases. The CDR3 has 13 residues. CDR3 bases: TGTGCCAGCAGCATGACAGGGAACACGGAAGCTTTCCTT. Residues: CASSMTGNTEAFL.

This clonotype occurred many times. This rearrangement joins TRBV19 to TRBJ2-3; D assignment may be TRBD1 or TRBD2 (7 bases each). Germline CDR1 and CDR2: LNHDA and SQIVND (reference sequence). V shed 11 bases and J shed 2 bases, with 20 bases lying between them. The CDR3 is 15 amino acids. The CDR3 spells CASNRAGGDTDTQYF. CDR3 coding DNA: TGTGCCTCCAACCGGGCAGGGGGGGACACAGATACGCAGTATTTT. Together with reference TRBV19 and TRBJ2-3, the CDR3 gives the full variable domain: DGGITQSPKYLFRKEGQNVTLSCEQNLNHDAMYWYRQDPGQGLRLIYYSQIVNDFQKGDIAEGYSVSREKKESFPLTVTSAQKNPTAFYLCASNRAGGDTDTQYFGPGTRLTVL.

To note about this clonotype: A clone one base away is much larger, so this may be a read error. The V gene is TRBV5-1, the J gene TRBJ2-5; maybe TRBD2 (6 bases). CDR3 length: 14 amino acids. Germline CDR1 and CDR2: SGHRS and YFSETQ. Trimming cost V 4 bases and J 1 base, with 11 bases left between them. In nucleotides, the CDR3 is TGCGCCAGCAGCCCACTCGGGGGCCAAGAGACCCAGTACTTC. This encodes CASSPLGGQETQYF.

This clonotype was counted at least ten times. This rearrangement joins TRBV7-9 to TRBJ1-5; 9 positions match TRBD1. V was clipped by 5 bases and J by 7 bases; unmatched bases: 9. The CDR3 has 15 amino acids. The V gene's germline CDR1 is SEHNR and CDR2 FQNEAQ (reference sequence). The CDR3 DNA is TGTGCCAGCAGCCCACAGGGGGCCCAGGCCCAGCCCCAGCATTTT. Residues: CASSPQGAQAQPQHF.

The sample holds many counts of this clonotype. The chain has TRBV7-9 and TRBJ2-2; D uncertain. V was cut by 2 bases and J by 6 bases, with 19 bases left in between. CDR3 length equals 17 residues. Germline CDR1 is SEHNR and CDR2 is FQNEAQ (reference sequence). CDR3 loop: CASSLKSILVGAGELFF. CDR3 coding DNA: TGTGCCAGCAGCTTAAAATCTATCTTGGTTGGGGCCGGGGAGCTGTTTTTT.

Many counts were recorded for this clonotype. The gene calls are TRBV5-4 and TRBJ2-1, with D perhaps being TRBD1 or TRBD2 (6 bases each). This CDR3 contains 16 residues. Trimming removed 5 bases from V and 2 bases from J, with 17 bases in between. Germline V gene lookup returns CDR1 SGHNT and CDR2 YYREEE (reference sequence). CDR3 sequence reads: CASSHGQGRTYNEQFF. CDR3 in DNA: TGTGCCAGCAGTCACGGTCAGGGGAGGACCTACAATGAGCAGTTCTTC.

V usage is TRBV11-2 and J usage is TRBJ2-3, with D maybe TRBD2 (6 bases). V dropped 5 bases and J dropped 11 bases, with 23 bases sitting between them. The germline V gene encodes CDR1 SGHAT and CDR2 FQNNGV. This CDR3 has 15 amino acids. Here the CDR3 reads CASSPQIISGNEQYF. As DNA, the CDR3 is TGTGCCAGCAGCCCTCAGATTATTAGCGGCAATGAGCAGTATTTT.

This clonotype came up many times. The rearrangement uses TRBV9 and TRBJ2-1; the D gene is possibly TRBD2 (5 bases). The CDR3 is 15 residues long. V was shortened by 3 bases and J by 1 base, with 11 bases between the two germline ends. The germline V gene has CDR1 SGDLS and CDR2 YYNGEE. The CDR3 bases are TGTGCCAGCAGCGAGAGCGGAATTTCCTACAATGAGCAGTTCTTC. This gives the protein CASSESGISYNEQFF. Filled out from reference TRBV9 and TRBJ2-1, the complete variable domain reads DSGVTQTPKHLITATGQRVTLRCSPRSGDLSVYWYQQSLDQGLQFLIQYYNGEERAKGNILERFSAQQFPDLHSELNLSSLELGDSALYFCASSESGISYNEQFFGPGTRLTVL.

A few counts support this clonotype. As the CDR3 is not closed by the conserved phenylalanine or tryptophan, this likely results from a read error. V and J are TRBV5-8 and TRBJ2-7, with D tentatively TRBD1 (6 bases). Trimming removed 0 bases at V and 1 base at J, with 14 bases between. This CDR3 region has 16 residues. Looked up from germline, CDR1 is SGHTS and CDR2 is YDEGEE. The CDR3 nucleotides are TGTGCCAGCAGCTTGGGACAGGCGACACTATCCTACGAGCAGTACCTC. It yields the protein CASSLGQATLSYEQYL.

The V gene is TRBV4-3, the J gene TRBJ2-7; 7 nucleotides align to TRBD1. The V gene's germline CDR1 is LGHNA and CDR2 YSLEER. The ends lost 4 bases at V and 2 bases at J; junction bases unmatched: 8. The CDR3 length is 15 residues. Here the CDR3 DNA reads TGCGCCAGCAGCCCAGATATAGGGGGCGCCTACGAGCAGTACTTC. It is translated as CASSPDIGGAYEQYF.

This clonotype came up many times. The genes are TRBV7-2 and TRBJ2-1, with a possible D match to TRBD2 (5 bases). This CDR3 contains 14 residues. V lost 3 bases, J lost 8 bases, and 14 bases lay in between. CDR1 is SGHTA and CDR2 is FQGNSA in the germline V gene. The CDR3 DNA sequence: TGTGCCAGCAGCTTCGGGCTAGCTCGTTATGAGCAGTTCTTC. This codes for CASSFGLARYEQFF.

With respect to this clonotype: A much bigger clone sits one base away, suggesting this may be a read error. This chain uses TRBV7-2 with TRBJ2-2; maybe TRBD1 (5 bases). Trimming removed 1 base at V and 4 bases at J, with 16 bases between. The germline V gene encodes CDR1 SGHTA and CDR2 FQGNSA. This CDR3 is built from 17 residues. The CDR3 loop is CASSLGTREVATGELFF. The CDR3 nucleotides are TGTGCCAGCAGCTTAGGGACCAGGGAAGTTGCCACCGGGGAGCTGTTTTTT. Looking up the rest from reference TRBV7-2 and TRBJ2-2 gives the full variable domain: GAGVSQSPSNKVTEKGKDVELRCDPISGHTALYWYRQSLGQGLEFLIYFQGNSAPDKSGLPSDRFSAERTGGSVSTLTIQRTQQEDSAVYLCASSLGTREVATGELFFGEGSRLTVL.